The 24 T cell receptor beta chains listed next were all sequenced from one sample in a study of identical twins. From the 5' RACE reads, TCRdb called clonotypes with MiXCR, one entry per CDR3 protein. The repertoire consists of more than 1.5 million distinct CDR3 sequences, with less than 40% occurring once and the leading ten covering less than 0.35%. The sample was cord blood. These receptors all come from a newborn girl in good health.

This clonotype was detected only a few times. CDR3 nucleotide sequence: TGTGCCACCAGCAATCCTACGACATCGGTCCTAGCCAAAAACATTCAGTACTTC. Translation gives CATSNPTTSVLAKNIQYF. This chain links TRBV15 with TRBJ2-4; D uncertain. CDR3 size: 18 residues. In germline, CDR1 is LNHNV, CDR2 YYDKDF (reference sequence). V lost 4 bases and J lost 0, with 19 bases in between.

The chain has TRBV4-1 and TRBJ2-7, with 11 positions matching TRBD2. The germline gives CDR1 MGHRA, CDR2 YSYEKL. The CDR3 consists of 16 residues. J gave up 7 bases and V 5 bases, and 13 bases lay outside the gene matches. CDR3 in amino acids: CASSLTTSGVGNEQYF. The CDR3 DNA is TGCGCCAGCAGCTTAACGACTAGCGGGGTAGGGAATGAGCAGTACTTC.

This clonotype was counted once. J is TRBJ1-1 and V is TRBV7-9; D gene uncertain. The V end was cut by 8 bases, the J end by 8 bases, with 15 bases between. The CDR3 has 12 amino acids. The germline V gene encodes CDR1 SEHNR and CDR2 FQNEAQ (reference sequence). The CDR3 loop reads CASSSVPWEAFF. CDR3 DNA: TGTGCCAGCTCCTCCGTTCCATGGGAAGCTTTCTTT. The full variable domain, rest sourced from reference TRBV7-9 and TRBJ1-1, is DTGVSQNPRHKITKRGQNVTFRCDPISEHNRLYWYRQTLGQGPEFLTYFQNEAQLEKSRLLSDRFSAERPKGSFSTLEIQRTEQGDSAMYLCASSSVPWEAFFGQGTRLTVV.

The chain employs TRBV7-2 and TRBJ2-3, with 15 bases fitting TRBD2. Per the germline V gene, CDR1 is SGHTA and CDR2 is FQGNSA. V was clipped by 2 bases and J by 0 bases; unmatched bases: 6. The CDR3 is 19 amino acids. The CDR3 region is CASSLFPGTSGGSTDTQYF. The CDR3 nucleotides read TGTGCCAGCAGCTTATTCCCCGGGACTAGCGGGGGGAGCACAGATACGCAGTATTTT.

CDR3: CSARDVGGRRYEQYF. For the CDR3, the DNA is TGCAGTGCTAGAGACGTCGGGGGACGCCGATACGAGCAGTACTTC. The chain joins TRBV20-1 to TRBJ2-1; D is perhaps TRBD2 (6 bases). The J call may be mistaken, given a closer DNA end match to TRBJ2-7. The length of the CDR3 is 15 residues. The germline V gene encodes CDR1 DFQATT and CDR2 SNEGSKA (reference sequence).

This clonotype was seen a few times. The rearrangement links TRBV28 to TRBJ2-3; 11 bases map to TRBD2. With V trimmed by 2 bases and J by 3 bases, 4 bases remained unmatched. The CDR3 covers 16 residues. CDR1 is MDHEN, CDR2 SYDVKM, per germline. The DNA of the CDR3 is TGTGCCAGCAGTTTACCTAGCGGGGGGTTAACAGATACGCAGTATTTT. Its translation: CASSLPSGGLTDTQYF.

A single count supports this clonotype. As DNA, the CDR3 is TGTGCCAGCAGCCCCTGGGTCCTTGCTTCCTACGAGCAGTACTTC. Amino acids: CASSPWVLASYEQYF. The chain recombines TRBV6-6 with TRBJ2-5; D ambiguous. Gene TRBJ2-7 matches the end of the DNA better, so the J call may be wrong. The CDR3 totals 15 residues. Germline assignment: CDR1 MNHNY and CDR2 SVGAGI (reference sequence).

This clonotype has at least ten counts. The chain is built from TRBV7-8 and TRBJ2-7; D is uncertain. The CDR3 contains 12 residues. Looked up from germline, CDR1 is SGHVS and CDR2 is FQNEAQ. V dropped 6 bases and J dropped 1 base, with 7 bases sitting between them. CDR3 sequence reads: CASSRPSYEQYF. The DNA for the CDR3 is TGTGCCAGCAGTCGACCGTCCTACGAGCAGTACTTC.

This chain joins TRBV27 and TRBJ2-1, with 14 bases that match TRBD2. CDR3 length: 17 residues. Trimming at V came to 0 bases and at J to 8 bases, leaving 6 bases not matched to a gene. CDR1 is MNHEY and CDR2 is SMNVEV in the germline V gene (reference sequence). CDR3 loop: CASSLSHGLAGGDEQFF. The CDR3 bases are TGTGCCAGCAGTTTATCCCACGGACTAGCGGGAGGAGATGAGCAGTTCTTC.

A few counts support this clonotype. The rearrangement links TRBV20-1 to TRBJ1-6; D might be TRBD1 (5 bases). Trimming removed 3 bases at V and 6 bases at J, with 15 bases between. In germline, CDR1 is DFQATT, CDR2 SNEGSKA (reference sequence). The CDR3 contains 15 residues. The DNA of the CDR3 is TGCAGTGCTAGCGGGGGGGAGAGAGGTAATTCACCCCTCCACTTT. This codes for CSASGGERGNSPLHF.

The J gene is TRBJ2-1, the V gene TRBV12-3 or TRBV12-4; TRBD2 agrees at 7 bases. With the DNA end fitting TRBJ2-7 better, the J assignment may be wrong. CDR3 size: 15 residues. The CDR3 nucleotides read TGTGCCAGCAGTTCCCTGACTAGCTCCTACAATGAGCAGTACTTC. It yields the protein CASSSLTSSYNEQYF.

CDR3 amino acids: CASSQTSGLDTQYF. The DNA for the CDR3 is TGTGCCAGCAGTCAGACTAGCGGACTAGATACGCAGTATTTT. The chain has TRBV28 and TRBJ2-3; 9 nucleotides match TRBD2. Germline V gene data show CDR1 as MDHEN and CDR2 as SYDVKM. This CDR3 region has 14 residues. V was pared by 5 bases and J by 5 bases, with 5 bases of the junction left unmatched.

This clonotype was found a few times. The chain combines TRBV7-9 with TRBJ1-1; maybe TRBD1 (6 bases). Per the germline V gene, CDR1 is SEHNR and CDR2 is FQNEAQ (reference sequence). The ends were cut back, 3 bases at V and 4 bases at J, with 18 bases in the middle. The CDR3 contains 16 residues. CDR3 coding DNA: TGTGCCAGCAGCTTCCTTCGGCAGGGGAGTGTCACTGAAGCTTTCTTT. Translated: CASSFLRQGSVTEAFF.

This clonotype was counted between two and nine times. The V call is TRBV7-6, the J call TRBJ1-4, with D tentatively TRBD1 (5 bases). The CDR3 is 16 amino acids. V was clipped by 3 bases and J by 5 bases, with 16 bases between them. Germline V gives CDR1 SGHVS, CDR2 FNYEAQ. The CDR3, as DNA: TGTGCCAGCAGCTTGGGGCCCGCGGACGCCAATGAAAAACTGTTTTTT. Its protein is CASSLGPADANEKLFF. Variable domain in full (rest from reference TRBV7-6 and TRBJ1-4): GAGVSQSPRYKVTKRGQDVALRCDPISGHVSLYWYRQALGQGPEFLTYFNYEAQQDKSGLPNDRFSAERPEGSISTLTIQRTEQRDSAMYRCASSLGPADANEKLFFGSGTQLSVL.

This clonotype has a handful of counts. V usage is TRBV29-1 and J usage is TRBJ1-2; D possibly corresponds to TRBD1 (6 bases). Looked up from germline, CDR1 is SQVTM and CDR2 is ANQGSEA. The CDR3 runs 13 residues. Trimming removed 7 bases at V and 2 bases at J, with 14 bases between. The CDR3 DNA sequence: TGCAGCGCCGGAGGGGGAGCGAACTATGGCTACACCTTC. The encoded protein is CSAGGGANYGYTF.

This chain connects TRBV10-3 to TRBJ2-6; 7 bases match TRBD1. The germline V gene encodes CDR1 ENHRY and CDR2 SYGVKD. Germline trimming cut 2 bases from V and 0 bases from J; bases unmatched to any gene: 7. This CDR3 has 18 residues. CDR3 protein: CAISEPTTGVSGANVLTF. The DNA for the CDR3 is TGTGCCATCAGTGAGCCAACTACAGGGGTCTCTGGGGCCAACGTCCTGACTTTC.

This sequence joins TRBV30 and TRBJ2-1; 9 positions match TRBD2. The J call is in doubt because the DNA end fits TRBJ2-7 better. The germline V gene encodes CDR1 GTSNPN and CDR2 SVGIG (reference sequence). CDR3 length: 15 amino acids. CDR3 protein: CASPFAGGFYNEQYF. The CDR3 bases are TGTGCCTCTCCGTTTGCGGGGGGGTTCTACAATGAGCAGTACTTC.

This clonotype was detected a few times. V and J are TRBV27 and TRBJ2-1; 11 bases are shared with TRBD1. From germline, CDR1 is MNHEY and CDR2 SMNVEV (reference sequence). This CDR3 is 17 amino acids long. After removal of 3 bases from V and 6 bases from J, the junction contained 10 bases not matched to a gene. CDR3 protein: CASSFRTPGTGGNEQFF. CDR3 nucleotides: TGTGCCAGCAGTTTCCGAACCCCCGGGACAGGGGGCAATGAGCAGTTCTTC.

A few counts support this clonotype. The chain uses TRBV28 and TRBJ2-1, with 9 bases lining up with TRBD1. There are 15 residues in the CDR3. Germline trimming cut 6 bases from V and 9 bases from J; bases unmatched to any gene: 12. CDR1 and CDR2 (germline): MDHEN, SYDVKM. The CDR3: CASRGQGTFLGEQFF. The DNA of the CDR3 is TGTGCCAGCAGGGGACAGGGCACTTTCCTAGGTGAGCAGTTCTTC.

Turning to this clonotype: A much larger clonotype is one base distant, so this may be a read error. The chain recombines TRBV3-1 with TRBJ2-3; TRBD1 might be the D (5 bases). The CDR3 runs 12 residues. Per the germline V gene, CDR1 is LGHDT and CDR2 is YNNKEL (reference sequence). CDR3 nucleotides: TGTGCCAGCATCGACAGCATAGATACGCAGTATTTT. Its translation is CASIDSIDTQYF.

V is TRBV4-1 and J is TRBJ2-4; D ambiguous. Matching the DNA end better, TRBJ2-5 makes the J call doubtful. This CDR3 has 12 amino acids. The germline V gene encodes CDR1 MGHRA and CDR2 YSYEKL. The DNA of the CDR3 is TGCGCCAGCAGCCGAGGAGTAAAGACCCAGTACTTC. It translates to CASSRGVKTQYF.

The CDR3 coding sequence is TGTGCCAGCAGTTCCCATTTTCGGACAGGGAGCTACGAGCAGTACTTC. Protein: CASSSHFRTGSYEQYF. This chain connects TRBV6-2 or TRBV6-3 to TRBJ2-7; 8 bases are shared with TRBD1. The CDR3 sequence is 16 residues long. Trimming cost V 4 bases and J 3 bases; bases outside gene matches: 11. Germline V gene data show CDR1 as MNHEY and CDR2 as SVGEGT.

The rearrangement uses TRBV5-1 and TRBJ2-3; 11 bases are shared with TRBD2. CDR1 is SGHRS, CDR2 YFSETQ, per germline. Trimming cost V 3 bases and J 6 bases; bases outside gene matches: 9. CDR3 length equals 16 residues. The CDR3 region is CASSSQLAGVMDTQYF. The CDR3 DNA reads as TGCGCCAGCAGCTCCCAACTAGCGGGAGTCATGGATACGCAGTATTTT.

A remark on this clonotype: Sequence at one end of the junction differs from germline and may be a read error. This chain joins TRBV6-1 and TRBJ2-3; a weak D match, TRBD2 (5 bases). Germline-derived CDR1 and CDR2 are MNHNS and SASEGT. CDR3 length: 17 amino acids. In DNA form, the CDR3 reads TGTACCAGCAGTCCAACCCGGGGTGTACGGGGCACAGATACGCAGTATTTT. Protein: CTSSPTRGVRGTDTQYF.